This T cell receptor beta chain came from a study of blood T cell repertoires in COVID-19 (dated by TCRdb to the early 2020s). Notes on the research overall: Collaborator samples came from the United States, Italy and Spain and covered acute and convalescent phases of COVID-19. The material from the prospective study consisted of cDNA or gDNA derived from T cells, B-cell-depleted T cells, or PBMCs. Deeply sampled blood TCRbeta repertoires from subjects exposed to, actively infected with, or recovered from COVID-19 were included in the dataset. The repertoires were released in a freely available public database intended as a resource for research on the immune response to SARS-CoV-2. Samples came from the ongoing ImmuneRACE study (first 160 participants) plus 1,254 subjects from 6 global collaborators. Sample metadata almost always included a de-identified subject ID, COVID-19 status, age in years and sex. Where HLA class I and class II types were available, the types were taken from metadata supplied by the sample provider, not from assay-based typing. General study outcomes and caveats: The amount of clinical and demographic metadata varied by source and participant and was provided uncurated.

Each collaborating institution followed its own protocols to collect whole blood in K2EDTA tubes. Collaborator samples were shipped for TCRbeta analysis as frozen whole blood, isolated PBMCs, or DNA extracted from either sample type. About this clone itself: The target of this receptor is not known. Per-base quality was not reported, and no clone a single base away is much larger than it.

Inclusive of the bounding cysteine and phenylalanine, the CDR3 is 15 residues long. The DNA shown is the 45-base CDR3, in frame from base 1. V loses 0 bases of germline sequence and J loses 7 bases, and the interval between the two ends is 13 bases. In the germline V gene (reference sequence), CDR1 corresponds to GTSNPN and CDR2 to SVGIG. TCRbeta CDR3 regions were amplified from genomic DNA using the immunoSEQ Assay, a bias-controlled multiplex PCR. Regarding the original processing steps: Within the assay, amplification of reference gene primers was used to estimate how many nucleated cells each sample contained. Sequence reads were collapsed and filtered to measure the absolute abundance of every unique TCRbeta CDR3 rearrangement. For each sample, productive Simpson clonality was calculated as the square root of Simpson's diversity index over productive rearrangements. This is the immuneACCESS table as TCRdb keeps it, with only in-frame sequences that have V and J called. A part of the clones is gone; compared with another copy, unresolved V genes explain less than half, and the rest is unexplained. V and J calls plus clone size are reproduced from that table; the DNA served to infer D and trimming. The sample has tens of thousands of clones on record, 91% of them singletons. The leading ten clones occupy roughly 2.4% of the sample.

The receptor chain draws on TRBV30 and TRBJ1-6; the D gene is perhaps TRBD1, on 5 matching bases. The source is a man aged 60 to 69 with acute or convalescent COVID-19. The material sequenced was peripheral blood. The nucleotide sequence is TGTGCCTGGAGTGTGGGTAGGCAGGGCAATTCACCCCTCCACTTT. This sequence encodes CAWSVGRQGNSPLHF.